This is a list of T cell receptor beta chains from one sample in a study of blood T cell repertoires in COVID-19. Sequenced by immunoSEQ multiplex PCR; TCRdb stores in-frame clones only, minus some. The sample lists about 170,000 clones, about 87% occurring once. Sequencing was carried out using peripheral blood. The receptor source for this set is a woman in her forties or fifties with acute or convalescent COVID-19. Both conserved end residues are part of each CDR3. D genes are given only for firm matches. The listing skips clone size in some rows; elsewhere it reads once, few, many or a size class.

j_call v_call d_call clone_size cdr3_aa cdr3_nt
TRBJ2-2 TRBV11-2 TRBD1 NA CASSIVTRDSTGELFF TGTGCCAGCAGCATAGTTACCCGGGACAGCACCGGGGAGCTGTTTTTT
TRBJ1-6 TRBV3-1/TRBV3-2 NA NA CASSQQRGSPLHF TGTGCCAGCAGCCAACAGAGAGGGTCACCCCTCCACTTT
TRBJ2-5 TRBV11-2 NA NA CASSRIQETQYF TGTGCCAGCAGTCGTATCCAAGAGACCCAGTACTTC
TRBJ1-6 TRBV19 NA NA CASKPGGDSPLHF TGTGCCAGTAAACCCGGAGGTGATTCACCCCTCCACTTT
TRBJ2-5 TRBV6-5 NA NA CASSYSGETQYF TGTGCCAGCAGTTACTCCGGGGAGACCCAGTACTTC
TRBJ1-1 TRBV7-9 NA once CASSLVGTPNTEAFF TGTGCCAGCAGTCTAGTGGGGACACCGAACACTGAAGCTTTCTTT
TRBJ1-6 TRBV30 NA NA CAWRHGTYNNSPLHF TGTGCCTGGCGCCACGGGACTTATAATAATTCACCCCTCCACTTT
TRBJ2-1 TRBV5-1 NA NA CASSPTGNSYNEQFF TGCGCCAGCAGCCCAACAGGGAATTCCTACAATGAGCAGTTCTTC
TRBJ1-2 TRBV7-2 TRBD1 NA CASSLARDRENYGYTF TGTGCCAGCAGCTTAGCGCGGGACAGGGAGAACTATGGCTACACCTTC
TRBJ1-2 TRBV5-6 NA NA CASSLANNYGYTF TGTGCCAGCAGCTTGGCCAATAACTATGGCTACACCTTC
TRBJ1-1 TRBV29-1 NA NA CSFMNTEAFF TGCAGCTTTATGAACACTGAAGCTTTCTTT
TRBJ2-2 TRBV4-3 TRBD2 NA CASSQDWRAGGPGTGELFF TGCGCCAGCAGCCAAGATTGGAGAGCGGGGGGGCCGGGCACCGGGGAGCTGTTTTTT
TRBJ1-5 TRBV18 NA NA CASSPGTPYSNQPQHF TGTGCCAGCTCCCCAGGGACACCCTATAGCAATCAGCCCCAGCATTTT
TRBJ2-5 TRBV19 NA NA CASSILHDLGETQYF TGTGCCAGTAGTATACTCCACGACTTAGGAGAGACCCAGTACTTC
TRBJ1-4 TRBV5-1 NA NA CASSLDQGNEKLFF TGCGCCAGCAGCTTGGACCAGGGGAACGAAAAACTGTTTTTT
TRBJ2-5 TRBV3-1/TRBV3-2 TRBD1 once CASSQGDRVETQYF TGTGCCAGCAGCCAAGGGGACAGGGTAGAGACCCAGTACTTC
TRBJ1-2 TRBV18 TRBD1 NA CASSPPVAGGRYGYTF TGTGCCAGCTCACCACCGGTAGCAGGGGGCCGCTATGGCTACACCTTC
TRBJ1-3 TRBV7-2 NA once CASSRGLISENTIYF TGTGCCAGCAGCAGGGGACTCATAAGCGAAAACACCATATATTTT
TRBJ2-7 TRBV3-1/TRBV3-2 TRBD2 NA CASSPTRGRASSEQYF TGTGCCAGCAGCCCAACCCGCGGGAGGGCCTCGAGCGAGCAGTACTTC
TRBJ2-5 TRBV3-1/TRBV3-2 NA NA CASSLEGGGETQYF TGTGCCAGCAGCCTAGAAGGGGGGGGTGAGACCCAGTACTTC
TRBJ1-1 TRBV25-1 TRBD1 NA CASGHPGGNTEAFF TGTGCCAGCGGTCACCCAGGGGGGAACACTGAAGCTTTCTTT
TRBJ1-1 TRBV29-1 NA few CSVAGTLNTEAFF TGCAGCGTGGCCGGGACACTTAACACTGAAGCTTTCTTT
TRBJ2-6 TRBV27 NA NA CASSPTWGGGANVLTF TGTGCCAGCAGTCCAACTTGGGGAGGTGGGGCCAACGTCCTGACTTTC